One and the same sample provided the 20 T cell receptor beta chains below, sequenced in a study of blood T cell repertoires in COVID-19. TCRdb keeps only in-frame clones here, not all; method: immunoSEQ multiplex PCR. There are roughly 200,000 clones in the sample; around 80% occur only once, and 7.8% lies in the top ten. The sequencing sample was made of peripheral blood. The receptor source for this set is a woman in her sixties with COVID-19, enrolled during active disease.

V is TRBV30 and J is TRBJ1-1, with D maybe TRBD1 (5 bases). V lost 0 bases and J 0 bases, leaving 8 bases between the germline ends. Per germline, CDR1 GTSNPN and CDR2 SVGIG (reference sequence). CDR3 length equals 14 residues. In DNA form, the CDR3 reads TGTGCCTGGAGTGTTGGGGCTATGAACACTGAAGCTTTCTTT. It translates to CAWSVGAMNTEAFF.

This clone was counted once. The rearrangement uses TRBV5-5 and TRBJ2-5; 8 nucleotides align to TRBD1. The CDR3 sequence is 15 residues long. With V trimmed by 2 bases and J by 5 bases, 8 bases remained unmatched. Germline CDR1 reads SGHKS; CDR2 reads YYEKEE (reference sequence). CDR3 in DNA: TGTGCCAGCAGCTTCTGGGGGCAGGGGGCCGAGACCCAGTACTTC. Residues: CASSFWGQGAETQYF.

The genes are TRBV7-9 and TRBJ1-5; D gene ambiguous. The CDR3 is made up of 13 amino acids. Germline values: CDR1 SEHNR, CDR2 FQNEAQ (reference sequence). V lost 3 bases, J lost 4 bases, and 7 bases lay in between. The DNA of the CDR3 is TGTGCCAGCAGCTTGTGGGAGAATCAGCCCCAGCATTTT. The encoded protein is CASSLWENQPQHF.

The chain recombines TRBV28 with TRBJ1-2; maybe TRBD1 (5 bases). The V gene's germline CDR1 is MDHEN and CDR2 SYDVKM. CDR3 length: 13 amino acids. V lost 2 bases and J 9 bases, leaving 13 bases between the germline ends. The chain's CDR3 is CASSLGQGRRYTF. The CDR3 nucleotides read TGTGCCAGCAGTTTAGGGCAGGGTAGACGCTACACCTTC.

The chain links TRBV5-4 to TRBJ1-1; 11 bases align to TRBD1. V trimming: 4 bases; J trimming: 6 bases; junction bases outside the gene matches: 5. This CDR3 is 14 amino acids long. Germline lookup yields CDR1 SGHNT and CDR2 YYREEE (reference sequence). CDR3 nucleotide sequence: TGTGCCAGCAGCGGGACAGGGGGTAGGGCTGAAGCTTTCTTT. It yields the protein CASSGTGGRAEAFF.

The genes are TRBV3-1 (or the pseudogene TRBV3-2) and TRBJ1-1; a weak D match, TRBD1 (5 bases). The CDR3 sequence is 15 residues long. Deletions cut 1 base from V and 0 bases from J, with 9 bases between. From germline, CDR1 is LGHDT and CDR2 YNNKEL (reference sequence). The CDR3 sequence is CASSQGQGLNTEAFF. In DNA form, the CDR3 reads TGTGCCAGCAGCCAAGGTCAGGGATTGAACACTGAAGCTTTCTTT.

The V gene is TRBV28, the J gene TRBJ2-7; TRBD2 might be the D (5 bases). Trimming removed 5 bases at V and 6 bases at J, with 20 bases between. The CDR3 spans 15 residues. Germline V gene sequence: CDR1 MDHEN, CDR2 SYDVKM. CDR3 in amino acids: CASSRPGGDKTEQYV. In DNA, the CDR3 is TGTGCCAGCAGTAGACCCGGAGGAGACAAGACCGAGCAGTACGTC.

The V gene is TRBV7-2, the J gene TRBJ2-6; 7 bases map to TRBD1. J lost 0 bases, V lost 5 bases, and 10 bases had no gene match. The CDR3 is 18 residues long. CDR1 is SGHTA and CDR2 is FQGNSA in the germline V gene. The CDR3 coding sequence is TGTGCCAGCAGCATGACGACAGGGCCGACCTCTGGGGCCAACGTCCTGACTTTC. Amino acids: CASSMTTGPTSGANVLTF.

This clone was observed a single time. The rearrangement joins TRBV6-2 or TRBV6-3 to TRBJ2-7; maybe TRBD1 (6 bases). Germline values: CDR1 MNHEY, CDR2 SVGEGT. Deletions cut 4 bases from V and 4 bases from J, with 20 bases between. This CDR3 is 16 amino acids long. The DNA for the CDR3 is TGTGCCAGCAGTTGGGCCCGTACAGGGCGAAAGTACGAGCAGTACGTC. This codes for CASSWARTGRKYEQYV.

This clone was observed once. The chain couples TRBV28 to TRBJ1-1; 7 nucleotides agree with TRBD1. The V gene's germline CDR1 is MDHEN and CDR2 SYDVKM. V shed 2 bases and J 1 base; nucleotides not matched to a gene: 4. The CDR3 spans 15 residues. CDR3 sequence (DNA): TGTGCCAGCAGTTTACGACAGGGAGGGAACACTGAAGCTTTCTTT. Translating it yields CASSLRQGGNTEAFF.

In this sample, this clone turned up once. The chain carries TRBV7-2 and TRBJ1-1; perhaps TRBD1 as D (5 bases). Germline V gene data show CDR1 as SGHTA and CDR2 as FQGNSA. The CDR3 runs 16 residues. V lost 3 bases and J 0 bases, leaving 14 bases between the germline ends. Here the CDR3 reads CASSFGVGLMNTEAFF. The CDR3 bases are TGTGCCAGCAGCTTTGGTGTGGGGCTAATGAACACTGAAGCTTTCTTT.

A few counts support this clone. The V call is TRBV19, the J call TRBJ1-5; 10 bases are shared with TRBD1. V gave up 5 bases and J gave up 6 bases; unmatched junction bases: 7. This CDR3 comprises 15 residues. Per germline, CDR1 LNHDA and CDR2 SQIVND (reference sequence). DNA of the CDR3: TGTGCCAGTAGTCTCCGGGACAGGGGTTCTCAGCCCCAGCATTTT. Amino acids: CASSLRDRGSQPQHF.

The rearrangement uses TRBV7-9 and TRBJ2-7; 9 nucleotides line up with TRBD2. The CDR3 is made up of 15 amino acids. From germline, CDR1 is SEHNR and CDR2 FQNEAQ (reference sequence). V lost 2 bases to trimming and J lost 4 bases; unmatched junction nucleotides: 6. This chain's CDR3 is CASSLQPGLAYEQYF. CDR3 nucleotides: TGTGCCAGCAGCTTACAACCGGGACTAGCTTACGAGCAGTACTTC.

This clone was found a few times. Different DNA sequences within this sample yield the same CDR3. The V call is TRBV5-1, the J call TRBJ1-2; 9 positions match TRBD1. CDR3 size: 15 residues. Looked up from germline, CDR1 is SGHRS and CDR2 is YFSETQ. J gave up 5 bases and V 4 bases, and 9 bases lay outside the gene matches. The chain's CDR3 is CASSPWTGVGYGYTF. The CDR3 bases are TGCGCCAGCAGCCCCTGGACAGGGGTCGGGTATGGCTACACCTTC.

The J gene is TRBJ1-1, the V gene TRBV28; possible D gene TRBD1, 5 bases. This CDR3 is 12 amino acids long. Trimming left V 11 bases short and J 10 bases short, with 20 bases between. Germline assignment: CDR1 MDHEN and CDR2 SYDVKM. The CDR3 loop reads CAVRGDELGAFF. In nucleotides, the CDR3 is TGTGCCGTGCGGGGCGACGAACTGGGAGCTTTCTTT.

CDR3 in amino acids: CASSESGVYNQPQHF. CDR3 nucleotide sequence: TGTGCCAGCAGTGAGTCAGGGGTCTACAATCAGCCCCAGCATTTT. The chain uses TRBV2 and TRBJ1-5; D possibly corresponds to TRBD1 (6 bases). Trimming took 3 bases from V and 3 from J, leaving 12 bases between them. This CDR3 is built from 15 residues. Germline V CDR1 and CDR2: SNHLY, FYNNEI.

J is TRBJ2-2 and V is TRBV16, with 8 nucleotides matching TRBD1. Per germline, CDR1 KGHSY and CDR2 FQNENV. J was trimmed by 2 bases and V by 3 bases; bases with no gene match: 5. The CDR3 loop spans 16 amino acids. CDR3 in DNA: TGTGCCAGCAGCCAGAGGACAGGGAGAAACACCGGGGAGCTGTTTTTT. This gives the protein CASSQRTGRNTGELFF.

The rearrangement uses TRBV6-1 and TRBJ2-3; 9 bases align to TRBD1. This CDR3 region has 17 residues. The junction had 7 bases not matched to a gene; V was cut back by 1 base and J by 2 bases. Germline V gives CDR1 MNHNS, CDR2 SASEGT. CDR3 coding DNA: TGTGCCAGCAGTGAAGTTGGGGGGGACAGGGCCACAGATACGCAGTATTTT. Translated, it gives CASSEVGGDRATDTQYF.

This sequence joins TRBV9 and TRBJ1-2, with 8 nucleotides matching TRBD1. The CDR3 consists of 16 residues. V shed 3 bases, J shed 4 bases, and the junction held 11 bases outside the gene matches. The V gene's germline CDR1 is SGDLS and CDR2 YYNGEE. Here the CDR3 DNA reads TGTGCCAGCAGCGCGAGACAGGGGAATCTGGTCTATGGCTACACCTTC. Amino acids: CASSARQGNLVYGYTF.

The CDR3 region is CASSLGPQGTSRAYEQYF. The DNA for the CDR3 is TGTGCCAGCAGCTTAGGCCCCCAAGGGACTAGCCGAGCCTACGAGCAGTACTTC. This chain connects TRBV7-2 to TRBJ2-7, with 9 nucleotides matching TRBD2. This CDR3 comprises 18 residues. Per germline, CDR1 SGHTA and CDR2 FQGNSA. V lost 1 base to trimming and J lost 2 bases; unmatched junction nucleotides: 12.